Below, one T cell receptor beta chain is given with its context. From germline, CDR1 is MDHEN and CDR2 SYDVKM. V lost 3 bases and J lost 2, with 10 bases in between. The CDR3 contains 14 residues. The data were taken from a study of technical replicates of blood from a few donors. Produced via immunoSEQ multiplex PCR; TCRdb's table is partial and in-frame only. The table has 75,000 to 100,000 clones, about 94% seen once. The specimen was T cells isolated from PBMCs. This TCR was sampled from a human donor in good health. The chain employs TRBV28 and TRBJ2-5; tentative D call: TRBD1 (5 bases). CDR3 in amino acids: CASSFAGSQETQYF. The CDR3 DNA reads as TGTGCCAGCAGTTTTGCAGGGTCTCAAGAGACCCAGTACTTC. The full variable domain, with the rest looked up from reference TRBV28 and TRBJ2-5, is DVKVTQSSRYLVKRTGEKVFLECVQDMDHENMFWYRQDPGLGLRLIYFSYDVKMKEKGDIPEGYSVSREKKERFSLILESASTNQTSMYLCASSFAGSQETQYFGPGTRLLVL.